Presented here are 24 T cell receptor beta chains from one specimen sequenced in a study of cytomegalovirus exposure and HLA in healthy donors. The repertoire was sequenced with immunoSEQ multiplex PCR; TCRdb's copy has only in-frame clones and lacks some. The sample records more than 90,000 clones, approximately 89% being singletons. The sample consisted of PBMCs. These receptors all stem from a man between 18 and 29 years old in good health and CMV-seronegative.

V is TRBV5-1 and J is TRBJ2-1; the match to TRBD2 covers 9 bases. The V segment lost 3 bases and the J segment 7 bases; nucleotides outside the gene matches: 17. The CDR3 has 18 residues. The germline V gene encodes CDR1 SGHRS and CDR2 YFSETQ. The CDR3, as DNA: TGCGCCAGCAGCTCAAATCCGGGACTAGCTACCCCAGGGAATGAGCAGTTCTTC. Amino acids: CASSSNPGLATPGNEQFF.

V gene TRBV30 combines with J gene TRBJ1-4; D not resolved. Germline V CDR1 and CDR2: GTSNPN, SVGIG (reference sequence). The CDR3 consists of 14 residues. The V end lost 4 bases, the J end lost 8 bases, and 17 bases lay between the germline ends. CDR3 sequence (DNA): TGTGCCTGGAATGGTGGTCCGGTCGGGGAAAAACTGTTTTTT. Amino acids: CAWNGGPVGEKLFF.

The V and J genes are TRBV25-1 and TRBJ1-4; no definite D call. The CDR3 spans 14 residues. Trimming took off 5 bases at V and 6 bases at J, with 13 bases between the two ends. Germline values: CDR1 MGHDK, CDR2 SYGVNS. The CDR3 sequence: CASSRRQDDEKLFF. CDR3 DNA: TGTGCCAGCAGTAGGCGGCAAGATGATGAAAAACTGTTTTTT.

The chain couples TRBV28 to TRBJ1-4, with TRBD1 as a possible D gene (5 bases). The CDR3 covers 14 residues. V lost 6 bases and J lost 5, with 13 bases in between. Per the germline V gene, CDR1 is MDHEN and CDR2 is SYDVKM. The CDR3 coding sequence is TGTGCCAGCAGACTACGGGGGTACAATGAAAAACTGTTTTTT. This translates into CASRLRGYNEKLFF.

This clone was counted a few times. V and J are TRBV6-5 and TRBJ1-2; 9 nucleotides match TRBD1. Unmatched junction bases numbered 6, after V lost 6 bases and J lost 7 bases. Germline CDR1 MNHEY, CDR2 SVGAGI. The CDR3 sequence is 13 residues long. The chain's CDR3 is CASREQGAAGYTF. CDR3 coding DNA: TGTGCCAGCAGAGAACAGGGGGCTGCTGGCTACACCTTC.

With respect to this clone: Other DNA sequences in the same sample also yield this CDR3. The genes are TRBV28 and TRBJ1-2; 9 bases are shared with TRBD1. The junction had 5 bases not matched to a gene; V was cut back by 3 bases and J by 6 bases. Germline CDR1 is MDHEN and CDR2 is SYDVKM. The CDR3 runs 14 residues. CDR3 amino acids: CASSLGQGLDGYTF. CDR3 nucleotides: TGTGCCAGCAGTTTGGGACAGGGCTTGGATGGCTACACCTTC.

V gene TRBV5-6 combines with J gene TRBJ2-3; D not certain. The V end was cut by 2 bases, the J end by 6 bases, with 16 bases between. Looked up from germline, CDR1 is SGHDT and CDR2 is YYEEEE. The CDR3 contains 15 residues. The CDR3 region is CASSFRLRLGDTQYF. In nucleotides, the CDR3 is TGTGCCAGCAGCTTTCGTCTTAGGCTCGGGGATACGCAGTATTTT.

This clone was picked up one time. The rearrangement links TRBV7-9 to TRBJ1-1; TRBD1 matches at 9 bases. With V trimmed by 1 base and J by 1 base, 10 bases remained unmatched. Germline CDR1 is SEHNR and CDR2 is FQNEAQ (reference sequence). CDR3 length: 18 amino acids. The CDR3 DNA reads as TGTGCCAGCAGCTTAGGGGTGGGACAGGGAGGTAAGAACACTGAAGCTTTCTTT. This encodes CASSLGVGQGGKNTEAFF.

This sequence joins TRBV7-2 and TRBJ1-1; D is unclear. This CDR3 comprises 12 residues. V dropped 5 bases and J dropped 11 bases, with 15 bases sitting between them. Germline V CDR1 and CDR2: SGHTA, FQGNSA. The CDR3 region is CASSPDSSKAFF. CDR3 coding DNA: TGTGCCAGCAGCCCGGACTCGTCGAAGGCTTTCTTT.

The chain employs TRBV5-1 and TRBJ2-7; 8 bases match TRBD1. The CDR3 sequence is 15 residues long. The germline V gene has CDR1 SGHRS and CDR2 YFSETQ. J lost 3 bases, V lost 0 bases, and 5 bases had no gene match. The CDR3 sequence is CASSLEGQVFYEQYF. As DNA, the CDR3 is TGCGCCAGCAGCTTGGAGGGACAGGTTTTCTACGAGCAGTACTTC.

The V gene is TRBV6-5, the J gene TRBJ2-7; D may be TRBD1 (6 bases). Trimming stripped 4 bases from V and 5 bases from J, with 15 bases between. The CDR3 loop spans 14 amino acids. Germline CDR1 is MNHEY and CDR2 is SVGAGI. The CDR3 DNA sequence: TGTGCCAGCAGTTTCCGGGACATAGCCCACGAGCAGTACTTC. It yields the protein CASSFRDIAHEQYF.

This sequence joins TRBV18 and TRBJ1-1; D unresolved. Between the trimmed V and J ends, which lost 3 bases and 1 base, there was a span of 9 bases. CDR1 is KGHSH, CDR2 LQKENI, per germline. CDR3 length: 14 residues. The CDR3 here is CASSPSRGNTEAFF. In nucleotides, the CDR3 is TGTGCCAGCTCACCCTCGCGGGGGAACACTGAAGCTTTCTTT.

The chain employs TRBV2 and TRBJ2-4, with a possible D match to TRBD2 (6 bases). This CDR3 is 14 amino acids long. Germline CDR1 and CDR2: SNHLY and FYNNEI. V was cut by 3 bases and J by 3 bases, with 9 bases left in between. Here the CDR3 DNA reads TGTGCCAGCAGTGAGCACGGGAGCAAAAACATTCAGTACTTC. Encoded protein: CASSEHGSKNIQYF.

The rearrangement joins TRBV6-1 to TRBJ2-7; 8 bases agree with TRBD1. V trimming: 9 bases; J trimming: 4 bases; junction bases outside the gene matches: 8. This CDR3 has 13 amino acids. Germline values: CDR1 MNHNS, CDR2 SASEGT. CDR3 sequence reads: CASARDRSYEQYF. The CDR3 DNA is TGTGCCAGTGCGAGGGACAGGAGTTACGAGCAGTACTTC.

This chain links TRBV7-2 with TRBJ1-5; no clear D. The CDR3 runs to 12 residues. Per germline, CDR1 SGHTA and CDR2 FQGNSA. V was pared by 2 bases and J by 7 bases, with 6 bases between. The CDR3 nucleotides are TGTGCCAGCAGCTTACCATCCCAGCCCCAGCATTTT. Its protein product is CASSLPSQPQHF.

The genes are TRBV19 and TRBJ2-7; the D gene is possibly TRBD1 (6 bases). This CDR3 has 14 amino acids. The germline V gene has CDR1 LNHDA and CDR2 SQIVND (reference sequence). The germline V and J ends were trimmed by 0 bases and 3 bases, with 9 bases remaining between them. CDR3 bases: TGTGCCAGTAGTATAGACAGGGGCGTCTACGAGCAGTACTTC. Residues: CASSIDRGVYEQYF.

This sequence joins TRBV18 and TRBJ2-1, with TRBD2 as a possible D gene (5 bases). Per germline, CDR1 KGHSH and CDR2 LQKENI. Trimming stripped 3 bases from V and 7 bases from J, with 13 bases between. The CDR3 extends over 14 amino acids. The CDR3 DNA reads as TGTGCCAGCTCACCGTGGACTGAGAGAAATGAGCAGTTCTTC. Its translation: CASSPWTERNEQFF.

The rearrangement uses TRBV29-1 and TRBJ1-2, with TRBD1 as a possible D gene (5 bases). The CDR3 has 16 amino acids. Germline-derived CDR1 and CDR2 are SQVTM and ANQGSEA. V was trimmed by 3 bases and J by 1 base, leaving 18 bases between them. CDR3 DNA sequence: TGCAGCGTTGATCGCGACAGCACCCGATTTAACTATGGCTACACCTTC. It yields the protein CSVDRDSTRFNYGYTF.

This rearrangement joins TRBV11-2 to TRBJ2-7; unclear D gene. There are 14 residues in the CDR3. V lost 0 bases, J lost 3 bases, and 9 bases lay in between. From germline, CDR1 is SGHAT and CDR2 FQNNGV. The CDR3 coding sequence is TGTGCCAGCAGCTTAGACCGGGTTGTCTACGAGCAGTACTTC. It specifies CASSLDRVVYEQYF. Together with reference TRBV11-2 and TRBJ2-7, the CDR3 gives the full variable domain: EAGVAQSPRYKIIEKRQSVAFWCNPISGHATLYWYQQILGQGPKLLIQFQNNGVVDDSQLPKDRFSAERLKGVDSTLKIQPAKLEDSAVYLCASSLDRVVYEQYFGPGTRLTVT.

The chain recombines TRBV27 with TRBJ2-5; possible D gene TRBD2, 6 bases. The assigned J gene may be wrong: the sequence end matches TRBJ2-7 better. Looked up from germline, CDR1 is MNHEY and CDR2 is SMNVEV (reference sequence). The CDR3 sequence is 16 residues long. CDR3 DNA sequence: TGTGCCAGCAGTTTATTAGGGACTGCCGACTCCTACGAGCAGTACTTC. Amino acids: CASSLLGTADSYEQYF.

This rearrangement joins TRBV29-1 to TRBJ2-1, with TRBD1 matching over 10 bases. The CDR3 runs 14 residues. Germline CDR1 SQVTM, CDR2 ANQGSEA. Trimming removed 7 bases from V and 2 bases from J; junction bases left unmatched: 5. CDR3 protein: CSAPGTGAYNEQFF. The DNA of the CDR3 is TGCAGCGCCCCCGGGACAGGGGCCTACAATGAGCAGTTCTTC.

V usage is TRBV19 and J usage is TRBJ1-1, with D unresolved. V dropped 8 bases and J dropped 2 bases, with 18 bases sitting between them. CDR3 length equals 15 residues. From germline, CDR1 is LNHDA and CDR2 SQIVND (reference sequence). CDR3 sequence: CASSNYRDHNTEAFF. The CDR3 DNA reads as TGTGCCAGTTCCAATTACCGAGATCACAACACTGAAGCTTTCTTT.

The J gene is TRBJ1-3, the V gene TRBV9; 7 nucleotides line up with TRBD1. Germline CDR1 SGDLS, CDR2 YYNGEE. The length of the CDR3 is 15 residues. The ends lost 0 bases at V and 6 bases at J; junction bases unmatched: 6. The CDR3 sequence is CASSVGIGTANTIYF. The CDR3 nucleotides are TGTGCCAGCAGCGTAGGTATCGGGACAGCAAACACCATATATTTT. Combining the CDR3 with reference TRBV9 and TRBJ1-3 gives the whole variable domain DSGVTQTPKHLITATGQRVTLRCSPRSGDLSVYWYQQSLDQGLQFLIQYYNGEERAKGNILERFSAQQFPDLHSELNLSSLELGDSALYFCASSVGIGTANTIYFGEGSWLTVV.

This chain joins TRBV6-5 and TRBJ1-5, with 8 bases matching TRBD1. V was clipped by 2 bases and J by 5 bases; unmatched bases: 2. The CDR3 runs to 14 residues. Germline lookup yields CDR1 MNHEY and CDR2 SVGAGI. CDR3 nucleotide sequence: TGTGCCAGCAGTTACAAGACAGGGGATCAGCCCCAGCATTTT. It specifies CASSYKTGDQPQHF.